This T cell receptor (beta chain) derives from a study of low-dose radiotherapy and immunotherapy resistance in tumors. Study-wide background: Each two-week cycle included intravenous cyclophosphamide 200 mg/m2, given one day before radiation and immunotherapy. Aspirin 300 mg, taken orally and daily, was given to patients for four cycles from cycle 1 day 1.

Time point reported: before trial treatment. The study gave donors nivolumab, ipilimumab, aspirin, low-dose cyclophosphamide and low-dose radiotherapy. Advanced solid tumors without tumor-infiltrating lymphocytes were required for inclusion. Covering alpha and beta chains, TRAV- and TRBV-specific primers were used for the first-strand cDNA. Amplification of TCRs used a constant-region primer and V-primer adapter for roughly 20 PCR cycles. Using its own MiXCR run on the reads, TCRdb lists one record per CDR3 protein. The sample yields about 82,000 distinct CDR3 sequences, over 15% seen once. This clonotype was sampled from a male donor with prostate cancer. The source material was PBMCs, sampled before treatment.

The CDR3, as DNA: TGTGCCAGCAGTTACTCCCGGGCGAGGGGGCAGGATGAGCAGTTCTTC. This encodes CASSYSRARGQDEQFF. The J gene is TRBJ2-1, the V gene TRBV6-2 or TRBV6-3; 7 bases agree with TRBD1. The junction had 10 bases not matched to a gene; V was cut back by 0 bases and J by 8 bases. CDR1 is MNHEY and CDR2 is SVGEGT in the germline V gene. The CDR3 has 16 residues.